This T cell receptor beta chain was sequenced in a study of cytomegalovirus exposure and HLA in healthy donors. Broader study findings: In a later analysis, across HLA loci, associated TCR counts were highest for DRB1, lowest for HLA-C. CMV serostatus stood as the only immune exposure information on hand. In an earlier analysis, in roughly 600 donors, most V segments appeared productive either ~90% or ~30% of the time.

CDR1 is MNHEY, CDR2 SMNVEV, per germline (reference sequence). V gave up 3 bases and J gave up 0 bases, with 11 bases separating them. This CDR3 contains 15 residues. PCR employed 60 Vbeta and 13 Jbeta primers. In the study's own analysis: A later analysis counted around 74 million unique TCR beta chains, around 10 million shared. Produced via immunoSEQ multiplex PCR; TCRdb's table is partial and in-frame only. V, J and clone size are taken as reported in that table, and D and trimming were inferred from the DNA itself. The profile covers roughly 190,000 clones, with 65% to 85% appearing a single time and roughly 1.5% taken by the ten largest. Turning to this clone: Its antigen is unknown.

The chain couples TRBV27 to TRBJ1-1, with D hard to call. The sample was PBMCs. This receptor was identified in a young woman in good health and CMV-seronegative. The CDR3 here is CASSFLGGLNTEAFF. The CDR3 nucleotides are TGTGCCAGCAGTTTCTTAGGAGGCCTGAACACTGAAGCTTTCTTT.